Shown below are 20 T cell receptor beta chains from a single sample sequenced in a study of blood T cell repertoires in COVID-19. The repertoire was sequenced with immunoSEQ multiplex PCR; TCRdb's copy has only in-frame clones and lacks some. The data show over 150,000 clones, under 80% seen once. The sample consisted of peripheral blood. All receptors come from an older man with acute or convalescent COVID-19.

The chain combines TRBV5-6 with TRBJ1-5; the D gene is possibly TRBD1 (6 bases). The CDR3 consists of 16 residues. The ends were cut back, 2 bases at V and 0 bases at J, with 12 bases in the middle. CDR1 and CDR2 from the germline V gene are SGHDT and YYEEEE. CDR3 region: CASSFGLQGSNQPQHF. The CDR3 DNA reads as TGTGCCAGCAGCTTTGGTTTACAGGGTAGCAATCAGCCCCAGCATTTT.

The gene calls are TRBV2 and TRBJ1-5, with 7 bases matching TRBD1. CDR1 SNHLY and CDR2 FYNNEI come from the germline V gene. The length of the CDR3 is 16 residues. V dropped 4 bases and J dropped 0; count of bases not matched to a gene: 6. The CDR3: CASSGTGTYSNQPQHF. In DNA form, the CDR3 reads TGTGCCAGCAGTGGGACAGGCACTTATAGCAATCAGCCCCAGCATTTT.

V gene TRBV12-3 or TRBV12-4 combines with J gene TRBJ1-6; D gene ambiguous. This CDR3 is 12 amino acids long. V was shortened by 3 bases and J by 8 bases, with 5 bases between the two germline ends. The CDR3, as DNA: TGTGCCAGCAGTTTGAGCTATTCACCCCTCCACTTT. This translates into CASSLSYSPLHF.

The chain couples TRBV11-3 to TRBJ2-2; weak D call: TRBD2 (6 bases). The CDR3 is 14 residues long. With 3 bases removed from V and 6 bases from J, the gap between germline ends came to 11 bases. The germline V gene encodes CDR1 SGHNT and CDR2 YENEEA. CDR3 nucleotide sequence: TGTGCCAGCAGCTTGGAGGGAAGGCCCGGGGAGCTGTTTTTT. This translates into CASSLEGRPGELFF.

This clone was observed once. The V call is TRBV3-1 (or the pseudogene TRBV3-2), the J call TRBJ2-7; 12 bases match TRBD2. The CDR3 spans 16 residues. V dropped 4 bases and J dropped 4; count of bases not matched to a gene: 8. Per the germline V gene, CDR1 is LGHDT and CDR2 is YNNKEL (reference sequence). CDR3 sequence reads: CASSPSLAGGRYEQYF. The CDR3 DNA sequence: TGTGCCAGCAGCCCCTCACTAGCGGGGGGTAGATACGAGCAGTACTTC.

The sample holds a few counts of this clone. This chain joins TRBV28 and TRBJ1-1; 7 bases fit TRBD1. This CDR3 contains 15 residues. Per germline, CDR1 MDHEN and CDR2 SYDVKM. The V segment lost 6 bases and the J segment 2 bases; nucleotides outside the gene matches: 9. CDR3 nucleotide sequence: TGTGCCAGCAGCGGGACGGGACAGCACAACACTGAAGCTTTCTTT. It encodes CASSGTGQHNTEAFF.

The V gene is TRBV18, the J gene TRBJ2-3; 9 bases match TRBD1. Germline CDR1 and CDR2: KGHSH and LQKENI. The CDR3 loop spans 18 amino acids. V was clipped by 3 bases and J by 2 bases; unmatched bases: 12. The DNA for the CDR3 is TGTGCCAGCTCACCCGACCCGGGACAGGGACACTACACAGATACGCAGTATTTT. Its translation: CASSPDPGQGHYTDTQYF.

This clone was seen a few times. The CDR3 coding sequence is TGTGCCAGCAGACAAACAGGGAAAGCGGATGGCTACACCTTC. Translation: CASRQTGKADGYTF. The chain joins TRBV6-5 to TRBJ1-2, with D tentatively TRBD1 (6 bases). Per the germline V gene, CDR1 is MNHEY and CDR2 is SVGAGI. V shed 6 bases and J shed 6 bases, with 17 bases lying between them. There are 14 residues in the CDR3.

The chain has TRBV6-5 and TRBJ2-7; 9 positions match TRBD1. CDR1 is MNHEY, CDR2 SVGAGI, per germline. V dropped 5 bases and J dropped 5; count of bases not matched to a gene: 10. The CDR3 extends over 15 amino acids. The CDR3 DNA is TGTGCCAGCAGTCAATCCGGGACAGGGCACCACGAGCAGTACTTC. Translating gives CASSQSGTGHHEQYF.

This chain links TRBV27 with TRBJ1-2; maybe TRBD1 (5 bases). The CDR3 runs to 14 residues. V was pared by 8 bases and J by 4 bases, with 17 bases between. Germline values: CDR1 MNHEY, CDR2 SMNVEV (reference sequence). CDR3 DNA sequence: TGTGCCAGCGCAGGGATCGGGTTAAGCTATGGCTACACCTTC. This gives the protein CASAGIGLSYGYTF.

In its sample, this clone was seen once. The CDR3 sequence: CASGLAGGQETQYF. CDR3 DNA: TGTGCCAGCGGATTAGCGGGGGGCCAAGAGACCCAGTACTTC. V and J are TRBV11-2 and TRBJ2-5; 10 nucleotides match TRBD2. Unmatched junction bases numbered 4, after V lost 8 bases and J lost 1 base. This CDR3 is built from 14 residues. Germline V gene lookup returns CDR1 SGHAT and CDR2 FQNNGV.

The chain employs TRBV18 and TRBJ1-2, with D unresolved. Trimming stripped 0 bases from V and 1 base from J, with 9 bases between. CDR1 KGHSH and CDR2 LQKENI come from the germline V gene. The CDR3 runs to 15 residues. The CDR3 loop reads CASSPPSGRNYGYTF. Written as DNA, the CDR3 is TGTGCCAGCTCACCACCTTCTGGCCGTAACTATGGCTACACCTTC.

This clone was counted between two and nine times. The rearrangement uses TRBV27 and TRBJ1-1; D not resolved. Trimming stripped 3 bases from V and 1 base from J, with 6 bases between. The CDR3 sequence is 13 residues long. Per germline, CDR1 MNHEY and CDR2 SMNVEV (reference sequence). Here the CDR3 reads CASSFTQNTEAFF. In nucleotides, the CDR3 is TGTGCCAGCAGTTTTACACAGAACACTGAAGCTTTCTTT.

V is TRBV30 and J is TRBJ2-1; D might be TRBD1 (6 bases). Trimming cost V 3 bases and J 8 bases, with 11 bases left between them. Germline CDR1 reads GTSNPN; CDR2 reads SVGIG (reference sequence). This CDR3 is 12 amino acids long. The chain's CDR3 is CAWSPAGDEQFF. The CDR3 coding sequence is TGTGCCTGGAGCCCAGCAGGGGATGAGCAGTTCTTC.

The chain couples TRBV18 to TRBJ1-1; 9 bases are shared with TRBD1. After removal of 2 bases from V and 5 bases from J, the junction contained 9 bases not matched to a gene. The CDR3 is made up of 16 amino acids. Germline V gene data show CDR1 as KGHSH and CDR2 as LQKENI. CDR3 region: CASSPRDRVKRTEAFF. The DNA for the CDR3 is TGTGCCAGCTCACCAAGGGACAGGGTAAAGAGGACTGAAGCTTTCTTT.

The rearrangement links TRBV5-1 to TRBJ2-7, with 11 positions matching TRBD1. The CDR3 spans 15 residues. Losses at the gene ends were 3 bases for V and 2 bases for J; bases not matched to a gene: 4. Per germline, CDR1 SGHRS and CDR2 YFSETQ. The CDR3 coding sequence is TGCGCCAGCAGCTACCAGGGACAGGGGGCCTACGAGCAGTACTTC. Protein product: CASSYQGQGAYEQYF.

CDR3 nucleotide sequence: TGCGCCAGCAGAAACGCCGGGACAGGGCAAGAGACCCAGTACTTC. Translation gives CASRNAGTGQETQYF. The chain recombines TRBV5-1 with TRBJ2-5; 9 bases line up with TRBD1. The CDR3 sequence is 15 residues long. The germline V gene encodes CDR1 SGHRS and CDR2 YFSETQ. The junction had 7 bases not matched to a gene; V was cut back by 5 bases and J by 2 bases. Full variable domain (missing parts from reference TRBV5-1 and TRBJ2-5): KAGVTQTPRYLIKTRGQQVTLSCSPISGHRSVSWYQQTPGQGLQFLFEYFSETQRNKGNFPGRFSGRQFSNSRSEMNVSTLELGDSALYLCASRNAGTGQETQYFGPGTRLLVL.

This clone has only a few counts. The V and J genes are TRBV10-2 and TRBJ1-6; D gene uncertain. CDR1 and CDR2 (germline): WSHSY, SAAADI. This CDR3 is 16 amino acids long. V lost 6 bases to trimming and J lost 9 bases, with 21 bases between them. For the CDR3, the DNA is TGCGCCAGCAGAGAGAATCCGGGAAATCGAATTTCACCCCTCCACTTT. Its translation is CASRENPGNRISPLHF.

The V and J genes are TRBV3-1 (or the pseudogene TRBV3-2) and TRBJ2-3; 8 bases line up with TRBD2. V was clipped by 1 base and J by 0 bases; unmatched bases: 9. The CDR3 has 18 residues. Germline CDR1 is LGHDT and CDR2 is YNNKEL (reference sequence). The chain's CDR3 is CASSQGHPLAVSTDTQYF. In DNA, the CDR3 is TGTGCCAGCAGCCAAGGACACCCACTAGCGGTTAGCACAGATACGCAGTATTTT.

This chain connects TRBV10-3 to TRBJ2-2; D is possibly TRBD2 (6 bases). The CDR3 spans 16 residues. From germline, CDR1 is ENHRY and CDR2 SYGVKD. Deletions cut 4 bases from V and 1 base from J, with 13 bases between. Here the CDR3 DNA reads TGTGCCATCAGTGCGCTAGCGTCAATGAACACCGGGGAGCTGTTTTTT. Protein: CAISALASMNTGELFF.